What follows describes a single T cell receptor (beta chain). The sample comes from a study of blood T cell repertoires in COVID-19. Background on the study: Spain, Italy and the United States supplied samples that represented acute and convalescent COVID-19. Sample material is recorded as cDNA or gDNA derived from T cells, B-cell-depleted T cells, or PBMCs.

Trimming stripped 2 bases from V and 5 bases from J, with 12 bases between. The CDR3 has 14 amino acids. CDR1 MNHEY and CDR2 SVGAGI come from the germline V gene. In the authors' methods: Cell counts per sample came from amplifying reference gene primers. Only in-frame clones appear in the TCRdb table, and some are missing; sequencing was by immunoSEQ multiplex PCR. The D gene and trimming were derived from the DNA, and the V and J assignments and clone size from that table. The data contain 92,000 or so clones, 55% to 75% of them singletons. The clonotype was recovered from a woman of 80 years or more with acute or convalescent COVID-19. Sequencing was carried out using peripheral blood. This chain joins TRBV6-5 and TRBJ1-1; D might be TRBD1 (5 bases). CDR3 loop: CASSYGTRGTEAFF. CDR3 DNA: TGTGCCAGCAGTTACGGCACTCGGGGGACTGAAGCTTTCTTT.